The rows below give T cell receptor beta chains drawn from one sample of a study of T cells in Graves' hyperthyroidism and ophthalmopathy. Each CDR3 protein is one row after TCRdb ran MiXCR on the multiplex PCR reads. The sample has roughly 580,000 distinct CDR3 sequences; around 13% are singletons. Sequenced: blood. The origin of the receptors is a woman under 40 with Graves' hyperthyroidism that later progressed to Graves' ophthalmopathy. The conserved cysteine and the conserved F or W are not part of the CDR3 here. Some rows have no size entry. The others give once, few or many, or a class for an expanded clone.

size	V	CDR3
NA	TRBV27	ASSLTSGRGNEQF
NA	TRBV6-2/TRBV6-3	ASSYLGGSSGNTIY
NA	TRBV18	ASSPPTTQSSPLH
NA	TRBV10-2	ASFSDRTEEQY
many	TRBV29-1	SVEGGRGNEKLF
many	TRBV12-3/TRBV12-4	ASSLWGAGLYNEQF
few	TRBV5-6	ASSSWGEDGGVTYEQY
NA	TRBV7-3	ASSRFSRTSTDTQY
many	TRBV27	ASSLLQGGDYGYT
once	TRBV4-3	ASSQVGSGVYSKDTQY
NA	TRBV19	ASSPRRESIIQY
few	TRBV20-1	SADPGASYEQY
few	TRBV7-9	ASSLGQGSGYEQY
NA	TRBV6-1	ASTWGRPVLEQY
many	TRBV19	ASSIELRTENQPQH
NA	TRBV18	ASSPQLAGRGETQY
many	TRBV6-5	ASSYKRTGSNSPLH
NA	TRBV7-6	ASSLWREKLF
NA	TRBV7-2	ASSPGTGGEFSGANVLT
NA	TRBV7-3	ASTAGSGDTQY
many	TRBV25-1	ASSGLGNEQY
many	TRBV7-6	ASSQMENTEAF
many	TRBV5-1	ASSLALAGYEQY
once	TRBV6-1	ASRRAPGAYQPQH
few	TRBV7-3	ASSGQGDYGYT
NA	TRBV3-1	ASTEGGGRYFGELF
NA	TRBV19	ASSIMGAADNQETQY
NA	TRBV13	ASSYRTVKNTEAF
few	TRBV6-1	ASSGKHGGQPQH
few	TRBV7-2	ASSLYGVGVAGANVLT
NA	TRBV2	ASSQPGQGEEQY
few	TRBV7-9	ASSPNHLGLISYEQY
NA	TRBV4-3	ASSRNRGQPQH
many	TRBV12-3/TRBV12-4	ASSLGGKSTNEKLF
many	TRBV7-2	ASSLSHSYGYT
many	TRBV6-5	ASSYRATENQPQH
many	TRBV6-2/TRBV6-3	ASSYLGQRYEQY
few	TRBV7-9	ASGQGQFYSRLH
many	TRBV3-1	ASSYLTQDFSEQY
many	TRBV30	AWALLAGPYNEQF
many	TRBV27	ASTQGPETF
NA	TRBV27	ASSFSGPGGTEAF
many	TRBV6-6	ASSYGYSNTEAF
NA	TRBV29-1	SVGDLGGRGGNEQF
many	TRBV20-1	SARGISYNEQF
few	TRBV6-6	ASSYGGPSHGYT
once	TRBV9	ASSAGQGSSYSAPLH
many	TRBV28	ASSPSLQGEKLF
NA	TRBV19	ASSPETSGATYNEQF
many	TRBV7-9	ASSVNPGPRGIANEQY
NA	TRBV10-1	ASSESGLVFNTQY
NA	TRBV6-1	ASSPTSERQY
NA	TRBV28	ASSNDQPQH
NA	TRBV7-8	ASSSLTMNTEAF
NA	TRBV28	ASSSTGDEKLF
many	TRBV30	AWSLWTEAF
few	TRBV2	ASKKDSSTNENLF